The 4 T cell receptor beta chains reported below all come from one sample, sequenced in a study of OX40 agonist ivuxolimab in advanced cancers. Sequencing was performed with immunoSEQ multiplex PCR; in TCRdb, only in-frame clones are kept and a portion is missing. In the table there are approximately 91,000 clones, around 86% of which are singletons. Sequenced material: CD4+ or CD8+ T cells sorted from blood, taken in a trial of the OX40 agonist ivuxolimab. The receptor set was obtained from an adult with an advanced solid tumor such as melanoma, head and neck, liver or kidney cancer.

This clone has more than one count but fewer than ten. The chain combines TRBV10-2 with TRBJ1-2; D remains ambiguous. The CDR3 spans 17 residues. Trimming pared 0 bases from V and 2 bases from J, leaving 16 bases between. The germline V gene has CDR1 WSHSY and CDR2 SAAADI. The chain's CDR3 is CASSESTTPRSNYGYTF. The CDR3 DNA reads TGCGCCAGCAGTGAGTCTACGACCCCCCGATCGAACTATGGCTACACCTTC.

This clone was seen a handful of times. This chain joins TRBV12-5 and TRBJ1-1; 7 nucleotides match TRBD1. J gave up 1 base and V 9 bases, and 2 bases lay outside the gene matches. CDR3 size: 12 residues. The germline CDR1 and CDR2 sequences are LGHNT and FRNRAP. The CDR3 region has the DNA TGTGCTAGGGGGACAGAGAACACTGAAGCTTTCTTT. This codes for CARGTENTEAFF.

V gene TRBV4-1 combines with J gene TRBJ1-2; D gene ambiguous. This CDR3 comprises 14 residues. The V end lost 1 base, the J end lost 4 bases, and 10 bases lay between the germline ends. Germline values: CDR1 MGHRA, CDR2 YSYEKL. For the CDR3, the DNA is TGCGCCAGCAGCCAAGGGACCAAAGGCTATGGCTACACCTTC. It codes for CASSQGTKGYGYTF.

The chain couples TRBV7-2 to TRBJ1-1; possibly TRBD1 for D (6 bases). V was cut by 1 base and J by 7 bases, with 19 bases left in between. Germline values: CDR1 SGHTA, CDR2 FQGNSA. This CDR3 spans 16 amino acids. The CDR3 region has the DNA TGTGCCAGCAGCTTAGTCGGCAAAGGGGGGGGCATTGAAGCTTTCTTT. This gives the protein CASSLVGKGGGIEAFF.